The 31 T cell receptor beta chains reported below all come from one sample, sequenced in a study of blood T cells in healthy people across ages. A second about 7 to 11 cycle PCR used barcoded and J-beta primers. TCRdb re-analysed the 5' RACE reads in MiXCR, keeping a single row per CDR3 protein. The sample includes approximately 780,000 distinct CDR3 sequences, 20% to 30% of them seen just once. Separately, the same data were catalogued under a study of T cells of mothers and their children.

Material: blood. The receptors were gathered from a boy aged 5-17 years in good health.

The chain combines TRBV3-1 with TRBJ1-2; 9 bases align to TRBD1. The CDR3 has 13 residues. V dropped 3 bases and J dropped 8; count of bases not matched to a gene: 4. Germline CDR1 is LGHDT and CDR2 is YNNKEL (reference sequence). CDR3 bases: TGTGCCAGCAGCCATGACAGGGGGTCCGGCTACACCTTC. Translated: CASSHDRGSGYTF.

The chain links TRBV20-1 to TRBJ1-1; D is possibly TRBD1 (5 bases). Germline loops: CDR1 DFQATT, CDR2 SNEGSKA (reference sequence). V lost 6 bases, J lost 3 bases, and 17 bases lay in between. The CDR3 consists of 14 residues. The CDR3 sequence is CSALSGGGDTEAFF. As DNA, the CDR3 is TGCAGTGCCCTTTCTGGCGGGGGGGACACTGAAGCTTTCTTT.

V is TRBV20-1 and J is TRBJ1-2; D perhaps matches TRBD1 (5 bases). This CDR3 contains 11 residues. V lost 5 bases and J lost 5, with 9 bases in between. Germline V gene data show CDR1 as DFQATT and CDR2 as SNEGSKA (reference sequence). This CDR3 is CSAGTEYGYTF. CDR3 DNA sequence: TGCAGTGCTGGGACCGAGTATGGCTACACCTTC.

This chain uses TRBV28 with TRBJ1-2, with D possibly TRBD1 on 6 matching bases. The germline V and J ends were trimmed by 3 bases and 2 bases, with 13 bases remaining between them. This CDR3 is 15 amino acids long. Germline V gives CDR1 MDHEN, CDR2 SYDVKM. CDR3 protein: CASSLLQGKNYGYTF. In DNA, the CDR3 is TGTGCCAGCAGTTTGCTCCAGGGGAAGAACTATGGCTACACCTTC.

The V call is TRBV7-2, the J call TRBJ1-2, with 10 bases matching TRBD1. Germline loops: CDR1 SGHTA, CDR2 FQGNSA. CDR3 length: 14 amino acids. Losses at the gene ends were 5 bases for V and 4 bases for J; bases not matched to a gene: 4. CDR3 loop: CASSTRTGGYGYTF. The CDR3 nucleotides read TGTGCCAGCAGCACTCGGACAGGGGGCTATGGCTACACCTTC.

This clonotype has only a few counts. V usage is TRBV4-1 and J usage is TRBJ2-7, with 11 bases aligning to TRBD2. The CDR3 sequence is 16 residues long. J lost 7 bases, V lost 5 bases, and 13 bases had no gene match. Germline CDR1 and CDR2: MGHRA and YSYEKL. This chain's CDR3 is CASSSKPPTSGEEQYF. The CDR3 bases are TGCGCCAGCAGCTCAAAGCCCCCGACTAGCGGGGAGGAGCAGTACTTC.

The chain recombines TRBV6-1 with TRBJ1-4, with D unclear. From germline, CDR1 is MNHNS and CDR2 SASEGT. V lost 5 bases, J lost 5 bases, and 15 bases lay in between. The CDR3 is 15 amino acids. CDR3 DNA sequence: TGTGCCAGCAGTCAAGGAGAGGGTGGGAATGAAAAACTGTTTTTT. Translation gives CASSQGEGGNEKLFF.

This clonotype came up a few times. CDR3 sequence reads: CASSGLLRSEQYF. CDR3 in DNA: TGTGCCAGCAGTGGACTGCTTAGAAGCGAGCAGTACTTC. The chain couples TRBV2 to TRBJ2-1; D remains unclear. The J call is doubtful: the DNA matches TRBJ2-7 better. Germline assignment: CDR1 SNHLY and CDR2 FYNNEI. This CDR3 has 13 amino acids.

This clonotype was observed a handful of times. The gene calls are TRBV20-1 and TRBJ2-1, with TRBD2 identical over 8 bases. The J call is doubtful: the DNA matches TRBJ2-5 better. This CDR3 has 14 residues. CDR1 is DFQATT and CDR2 is SNEGSKA in the germline V gene (reference sequence). The CDR3: CSASPGGGQETQYF. The CDR3 nucleotides read TGCAGTGCTAGTCCCGGCGGGGGGCAAGAGACCCAGTACTTC.

This chain links TRBV29-1 with TRBJ2-1; D perhaps matches TRBD2 (5 bases). Germline-derived CDR1 and CDR2 are SQVTM and ANQGSEA. V lost 7 bases to trimming and J lost 3 bases, with 16 bases between them. This CDR3 comprises 14 residues. For the CDR3, the DNA is TGCAGCGGGCGACTTCCAGCGGACTACAATGAGCAGTTCTTC. This sequence encodes CSGRLPADYNEQFF.

The chain uses TRBV5-1 and TRBJ2-5; the match to TRBD1 covers 11 bases. Germline V gives CDR1 SGHRS, CDR2 YFSETQ. V lost 3 bases and J lost 5; bases outside the gene matches: 6. The CDR3 contains 15 residues. CDR3 nucleotides: TGCGCCAGCAGCTCCGGGACAGGGGGGATGGAGACCCAGTACTTC. Its translation is CASSSGTGGMETQYF.

The chain employs TRBV25-1 and TRBJ2-5; possibly TRBD1 for D (6 bases). The J call is in doubt because the DNA end fits TRBJ2-1 better. The CDR3 consists of 13 residues. Germline loops: CDR1 MGHDK, CDR2 SYGVNS. The CDR3 region has the DNA TGTGCCAGCAGCCCCACAGGGATTGGTGAGCAGTTCTTC. It yields the protein CASSPTGIGEQFF.

This clonotype was observed a handful of times. This chain connects TRBV11-2 to TRBJ1-2; possible D gene TRBD1, 5 bases. Germline V gene lookup returns CDR1 SGHAT and CDR2 FQNNGV. Trimming cost V 6 bases and J 3 bases, with 20 bases left between them. The CDR3 runs to 16 residues. In DNA form, the CDR3 reads TGTGCCAGCAGTTCCTATTCCGGGGGGGGTGACTATGGCTACACCTTC. Translating it yields CASSSYSGGGDYGYTF.

The rearrangement uses TRBV28 and TRBJ1-2; D remains ambiguous. Trimming cost V 6 bases and J 7 bases, with 12 bases left between them. This CDR3 has 12 residues. The V gene's germline CDR1 is MDHEN and CDR2 SYDVKM. The CDR3 reads CASRLGPGGYTF. DNA for the CDR3: TGTGCCAGCAGGTTGGGCCCGGGTGGCTACACCTTC.

A few counts support this clonotype. The CDR3: CASSSLWGPHNEQFF. The CDR3 DNA is TGTGCCAGCAGTTCCTTGTGGGGCCCCCACAATGAGCAGTTCTTC. This chain joins TRBV6-2 or TRBV6-3 and TRBJ2-1, with D perhaps matching TRBD1 (5 bases). This CDR3 is 15 amino acids long. The germline CDR1 and CDR2 sequences are MNHEY and SVGEGT. The V and J ends lost 4 bases and 5 bases respectively, with 15 bases between them.

The gene calls are TRBV9 and TRBJ2-4; no clear D. CDR3 length: 16 residues. Germline-derived CDR1 and CDR2 are SGDLS and YYNGEE. V was pared by 4 bases and J by 0 bases, with 14 bases between. For the CDR3, the DNA is TGTGCCAGCAGCCCCAGTGGTGGGGTAGCCAAAAACATTCAGTACTTC. Protein: CASSPSGGVAKNIQYF.

The chain employs TRBV11-2 and TRBJ1-1, with TRBD1 matching over 7 bases. Germline loops: CDR1 SGHAT, CDR2 FQNNGV. Trimming cost V 1 base and J 8 bases; bases outside gene matches: 10. The CDR3 runs to 15 residues. The CDR3 nucleotides read TGTGCCAGCAGCTTAGGTGTGACAGGGAATCCCGAAGCTTTCTTT. Translated: CASSLGVTGNPEAFF.

Only a few counts were recorded for this clonotype. This rearrangement joins TRBV4-1 to TRBJ1-4; D remains unclear. V was clipped by 1 base and J by 8 bases, with 8 bases between them. Germline V lookup: CDR1 MGHRA, CDR2 YSYEKL. The CDR3 is 13 residues long. As DNA, the CDR3 is TGCGCCAGCAGCCAAGTAAACAGCGAAAAACTGTTTTTT. It codes for CASSQVNSEKLFF.

This sequence joins TRBV14 and TRBJ1-2; no clear D. Deletions cut 7 bases from V and 3 bases from J, with 12 bases between. The germline V gene has CDR1 SGHDN and CDR2 FVKESK. CDR3 length: 13 residues. The CDR3 coding sequence is TGTGCCAGCACGCCTAGCCGGGACTATGGCTACACCTTC. Protein product: CASTPSRDYGYTF.

This clonotype appeared a few times. The chain joins TRBV6-1 to TRBJ2-5, with D perhaps TRBD1 (8 bases). The CDR3 covers 16 residues. The V gene lost 2 bases and the J gene lost 3 bases, with 16 bases spanning the gap. The V gene's germline CDR1 is MNHNS and CDR2 SASEGT. This chain's CDR3 is CASSERSTGGEETQYF. In DNA form, the CDR3 reads TGTGCCAGCAGTGAACGGAGTACAGGGGGGGAAGAGACCCAGTACTTC.

This clonotype was observed at least ten times. The CDR3 DNA is TGTGCCAGCAGTCGAGGGTATGAAAAACTGTTTTTT. Amino acid sequence: CASSRGYEKLFF. The chain has TRBV12-3 or TRBV12-4 and TRBJ1-4; D is unresolved. Trimming shortened V by 5 bases and J by 6 bases, and 7 bases separated the two germline ends. The CDR3 is 12 residues long.

This clonotype was seen a single time. V is TRBV3-1 and J is TRBJ1-5, with 7 positions matching TRBD1. The CDR3 consists of 14 residues. Germline loops: CDR1 LGHDT, CDR2 YNNKEL (reference sequence). V lost 4 bases and J lost 4; bases outside the gene matches: 4. The CDR3 sequence: CASSLGQRNQPQHF. The CDR3, as DNA: TGTGCCAGCAGCCTGGGACAGCGTAATCAGCCCCAGCATTTT.

On this clonotype itself: Mismatch with germline at one junction end may stem from a read error. The CDR3 sequence is CASRGPSGTQPRDGF. CDR3 DNA: TGTGCCAGCAGGGGGCCTTCCGGGACACAGCCAAGGGATGGCTTC. The chain joins TRBV12-3 or TRBV12-4 to TRBJ2-7, with a weak D call TRBD1 (6 bases). CDR3 size: 15 residues.

V is TRBV5-1 and J is TRBJ2-5, with 7 nucleotides matching TRBD2. CDR1 is SGHRS and CDR2 is YFSETQ in the germline V gene. The CDR3 is 14 amino acids. V was pared by 2 bases and J by 5 bases, with 6 bases of the junction left unmatched. The CDR3, as DNA: TGCGCCAGCAGCTTCGAGGGAGGGTTGGAGACCCAGTACTTC. It yields the protein CASSFEGGLETQYF.

This clonotype occurred a few times. CDR3 residues: CASSPNLGELFF. In DNA form, the CDR3 reads TGTGCCAGCAGCCCCAACCTGGGGGAACTGTTTTTT. This sequence joins TRBV7-6 and TRBJ1-4; tentative D call: TRBD1 (5 bases). Trimming left V 5 bases short and J 12 bases short, with 13 bases between. This CDR3 has 12 residues. Germline CDR1 is SGHVS and CDR2 is FNYEAQ. The full variable domain, rest sourced from reference TRBV7-6 and TRBJ1-4, is GAGVSQSPRYKVTKRGQDVALRCDPISGHVSLYWYRQALGQGPEFLTYFNYEAQQDKSGLPNDRFSAERPEGSISTLTIQRTEQRDSAMYRCASSPNLGELFFGSGTQLSVL.

The table lists this clonotype with a few counts. The V and J genes are TRBV24-1 and TRBJ2-1, with D tentatively TRBD1 (5 bases). There are 15 residues in the CDR3. Germline assignment: CDR1 KGHDR and CDR2 SFDVKD. V lost 3 bases to trimming and J lost 3 bases, with 11 bases between them. The CDR3 region is CATSDPRTLYNEQFF. Here the CDR3 DNA reads TGTGCCACCAGTGATCCCCGGACACTCTACAATGAGCAGTTCTTC.

The genes are TRBV6-5 and TRBJ1-2; perhaps TRBD1 as D (6 bases). V was trimmed by 5 bases and J by 8 bases, leaving 15 bases between them. The germline V gene has CDR1 MNHEY and CDR2 SVGAGI. CDR3 length equals 13 residues. The CDR3 protein is CASSRGEGSGYTF. The CDR3 bases are TGTGCCAGCAGTAGGGGGGAGGGGAGCGGCTACACCTTC.

This clonotype was counted only a few times. The chain combines TRBV3-1 with TRBJ1-1; D is undetermined. The CDR3 contains 12 residues. In germline, CDR1 is LGHDT, CDR2 YNNKEL (reference sequence). Between the trimmed V and J ends, which lost 5 bases and 5 bases, there was a span of 9 bases. CDR3 protein: CASSDARTEAFF. DNA of the CDR3: TGTGCCAGCAGCGACGCAAGGACTGAAGCTTTCTTT.

The V and J genes are TRBV7-2 and TRBJ2-1; either TRBD1 or TRBD2 may supply D (5 bases each). The CDR3 has 16 residues. Germline lookup yields CDR1 SGHTA and CDR2 FQGNSA. V was cut by 5 bases and J by 0 bases, with 14 bases left in between. CDR3 DNA sequence: TGTGCCAGCAGCCTGGTGTGGGGGAGCTCCTACAATGAGCAGTTCTTC. This encodes CASSLVWGSSYNEQFF.

The gene calls are TRBV5-1 and TRBJ2-7, with 7 bases aligning to TRBD1. CDR1 and CDR2 from the germline V gene are SGHRS and YFSETQ. This CDR3 comprises 19 residues. J gave up 7 bases and V 0 bases, and 22 bases lay outside the gene matches. The CDR3 is CASSLGPRDSDYLLREQYF. In nucleotides, the CDR3 is TGCGCCAGCAGCTTGGGGCCCCGGGACAGTGATTATCTCCTACGGGAGCAGTACTTC.

This chain links TRBV20-1 with TRBJ2-1; maybe TRBD2 (6 bases). Germline V gene lookup returns CDR1 DFQATT and CDR2 SNEGSKA (reference sequence). Between the trimmed V and J ends, which lost 6 bases and 5 bases, there was a span of 14 bases. The CDR3 spans 13 residues. The CDR3 DNA sequence: TGCAGTGCAGACCCGGGACTTAACAATGAGCAGTTCTTC. Translating gives CSADPGLNNEQFF.